This paragraph covers one T cell receptor beta chain sequence. Profiling relied on immunoSEQ multiplex PCR, and the TCRdb table lists in-frame clones only, not all of them. This repertoire shows 90,000 to 120,000 clones, over 75% found once; its top ten account for around 19%. The sample originates from a study of T cell responses to AZD1222 COVID-19 vaccine. CDR3 size: 14 residues. V was cut by 3 bases and J by 3 bases, with 11 bases left in between. Germline assignment: CDR1 MGHRA and CDR2 YSYEKL. This sample comprised peripheral blood, obtained on day 0 of AZD1222 vaccination. The TCR sequence derives from an adult in good health. The chain recombines TRBV4-1 with TRBJ1-1; no reliable D call. CDR3 amino acids: CASSQGGVDTEAFF. CDR3 bases: TGCGCCAGCAGCCAGGGAGGAGTGGACACTGAAGCTTTCTTT.